This TCR beta chain stems from a study of cytomegalovirus exposure and HLA in healthy donors. The length of the CDR3 is 16 residues. V lost 1 base, J lost 4 bases, and 7 bases stayed unmatched. CDR1 is SEHNR and CDR2 is FQNEAQ in the germline V gene (reference sequence). Both 60 Vbeta primers and 13 Jbeta primers went into the PCR. Method: immunoSEQ multiplex PCR; TCRdb's copy keeps in-frame clones and lacks some. The sample yields some 180,000 clones, roughly 77% seen once. This chain joins TRBV7-9 and TRBJ1-1; TRBD1 aligns across 9 bases. This TCR came from a woman younger than 45 in good health and CMV-seropositive. The material sequenced was PBMCs. In nucleotides, the CDR3 is TGTGCCAGCAGCTTAGGCGGACAGGGGATGGGCACTGAAGCTTTCTTT. It is translated as CASSLGGQGMGTEAFF.